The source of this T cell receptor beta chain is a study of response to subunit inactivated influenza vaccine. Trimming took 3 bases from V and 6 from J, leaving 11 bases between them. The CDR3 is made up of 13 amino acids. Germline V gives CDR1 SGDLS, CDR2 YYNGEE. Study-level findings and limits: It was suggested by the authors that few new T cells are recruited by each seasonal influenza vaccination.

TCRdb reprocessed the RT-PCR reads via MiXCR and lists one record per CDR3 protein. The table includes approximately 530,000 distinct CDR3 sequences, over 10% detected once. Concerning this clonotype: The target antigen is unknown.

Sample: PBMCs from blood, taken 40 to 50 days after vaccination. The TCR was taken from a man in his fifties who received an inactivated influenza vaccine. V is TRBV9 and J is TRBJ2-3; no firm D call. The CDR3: CASSADVEDTQYF. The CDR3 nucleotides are TGTGCCAGCAGCGCTGATGTGGAGGATACGCAGTATTTT.